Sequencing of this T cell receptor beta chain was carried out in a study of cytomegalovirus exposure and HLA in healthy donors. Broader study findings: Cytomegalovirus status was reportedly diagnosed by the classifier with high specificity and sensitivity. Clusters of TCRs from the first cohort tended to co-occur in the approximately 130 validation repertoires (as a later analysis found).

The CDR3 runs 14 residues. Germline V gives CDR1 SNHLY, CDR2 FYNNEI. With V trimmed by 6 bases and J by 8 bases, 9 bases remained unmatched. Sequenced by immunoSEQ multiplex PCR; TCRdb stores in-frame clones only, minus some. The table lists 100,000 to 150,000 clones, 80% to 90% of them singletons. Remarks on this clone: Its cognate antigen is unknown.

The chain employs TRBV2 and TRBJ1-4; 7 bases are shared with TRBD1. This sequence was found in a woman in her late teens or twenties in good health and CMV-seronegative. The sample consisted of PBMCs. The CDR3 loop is CASRQGGAREKLFF. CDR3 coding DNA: TGTGCCAGCAGACAAGGGGGCGCGAGAGAAAAACTGTTTTTT. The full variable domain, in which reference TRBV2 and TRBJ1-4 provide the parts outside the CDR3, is EPEVTQTPSHQVTQMGQEVILRCVPISNHLYFYWYRQILGQKVEFLVSFYNNEISEKSEIFDDQFSVERPDGSNFTLKIRSTKLEDSAMYFCASRQGGAREKLFFGSGTQLSVL.